The present TCR beta chain was sequenced within a study of shared T cell receptors in the human thymus (dated by TCRdb to about 2021). At the level of the whole study: The study examined how self-reactive, shared T-cell receptor alpha chains are generated in the human thymus.

On this clone itself: No antigen is known for it. The input lacks base qualities; no much larger clone sits a single base away.

The library was built by means of the immunoSEQ multiplex PCR assay. Held by TCRdb, this immuneACCESS table contains in-frame sequences only and omits some clones. Under half of the omission traces to an unresolved V gene where checked; the cause of the rest is unknown. The sample yields roughly 68,000 clones; roughly 96% were counted once. The top ten constitute less than 0.04% of the sample. CDR1 is given as LGHNA and CDR2 as YSLEER, both from the germline V gene. Here V drops 2 bases and J drops 4 bases, and the junction holds 7 bases not matched to any gene. From the cysteine up to the phenylalanine, the CDR3 has a length of 17 residues. Here the CDR3 DNA is all that survives: 51 bases in frame from base 1.

The chain uses TRBV4-3 and TRBJ2-1, with 11 bases matching TRBD2. The receptor's source is a human donor. The sample consisted of thymocytes. This receptor carries the CDR3 CASSQRKLAGAYNEQFF. Here is the DNA: TGCGCCAGCAGCCAAAGGAAACTAGCGGGAGCTTACAATGAGCAGTTCTTC.